The text below deals with one T cell receptor (beta chain). Its antigen is as yet unknown. The J segment lost 6 bases and the V segment lost 5 bases, leaving 9 bases of the junction unmatched. The CDR3 runs 15 residues. CDR1 and CDR2 (germline): SEHNR, FQNEAQ (reference sequence). This specimen comes from a study of long-term antiretroviral therapy in people with HIV. Study overall: Samples collected earliest predate the 2015 immediate-ART recommendation by about a decade.

Runs used v3.0 of the immunoSEQ assay and were done at survey level. The study targeted about 35,000-50,000 T-cell genomes per sample in sequencing. TCRdb keeps only in-frame clones here, not all; method: immunoSEQ multiplex PCR. The sample lists around 20,000 clones, around 80% occurring once. Study-wide results and limits: Clones that had undergone expansion before ART prevailed in the repertoire throughout all time points.

This receptor was taken from a woman between 25 and 40 years old with HIV. The source was unsorted PBMCs, collected 2.9 years after starting antiretroviral therapy. The chain links TRBV7-9 to TRBJ2-1, with 8 positions matching TRBD1. CDR3 bases: TGTGCCAGCAGCGCTACCGGGACAGGCCCCAATGAGCAGTTCTTC. This gives the protein CASSATGTGPNEQFF. The entire variable domain, with the rest obtained from reference TRBV7-9 and TRBJ2-1, is as follows: DTGVSQNPRHKITKRGQNVTFRCDPISEHNRLYWYRQTLGQGPEFLTYFQNEAQLEKSRLLSDRFSAERPKGSFSTLEIQRTEQGDSAMYLCASSATGTGPNEQFFGPGTRLTVL.